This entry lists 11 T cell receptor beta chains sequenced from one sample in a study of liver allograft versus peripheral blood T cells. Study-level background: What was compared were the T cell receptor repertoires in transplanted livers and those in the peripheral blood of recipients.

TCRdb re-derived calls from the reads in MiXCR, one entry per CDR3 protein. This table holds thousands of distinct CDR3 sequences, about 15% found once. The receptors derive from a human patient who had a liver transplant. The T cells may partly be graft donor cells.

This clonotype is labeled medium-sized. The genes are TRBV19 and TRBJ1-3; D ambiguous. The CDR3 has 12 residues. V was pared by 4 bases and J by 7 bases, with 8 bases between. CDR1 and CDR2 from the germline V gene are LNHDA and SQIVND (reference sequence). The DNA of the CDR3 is TGTGCCAGTAGTACCGGGATGAACACCATATATTTT. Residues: CASSTGMNTIYF.

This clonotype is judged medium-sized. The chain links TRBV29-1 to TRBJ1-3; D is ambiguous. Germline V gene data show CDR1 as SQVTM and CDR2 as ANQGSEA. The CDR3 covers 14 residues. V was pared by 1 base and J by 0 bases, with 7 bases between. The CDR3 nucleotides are TGCAGCGTTGAAGTGGGAGCCTCTGGAAACACCATATATTTT. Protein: CSVEVGASGNTIYF.

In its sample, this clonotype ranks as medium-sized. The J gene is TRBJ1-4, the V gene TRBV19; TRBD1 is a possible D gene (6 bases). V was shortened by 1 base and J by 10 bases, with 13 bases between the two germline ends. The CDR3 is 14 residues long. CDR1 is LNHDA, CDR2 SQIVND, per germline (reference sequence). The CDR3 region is CASSIGDRRPKLFF. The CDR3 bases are TGTGCCAGTAGTATAGGTGACAGGCGTCCAAAACTGTTTTTT.

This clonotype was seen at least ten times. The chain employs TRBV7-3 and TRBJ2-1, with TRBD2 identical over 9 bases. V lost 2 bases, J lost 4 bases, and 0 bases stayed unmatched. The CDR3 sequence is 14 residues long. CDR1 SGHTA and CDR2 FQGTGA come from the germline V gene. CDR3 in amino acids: CASSLAGGYNEQFF. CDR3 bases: TGTGCCAGCAGCTTAGCGGGGGGGTACAATGAGCAGTTCTTC.

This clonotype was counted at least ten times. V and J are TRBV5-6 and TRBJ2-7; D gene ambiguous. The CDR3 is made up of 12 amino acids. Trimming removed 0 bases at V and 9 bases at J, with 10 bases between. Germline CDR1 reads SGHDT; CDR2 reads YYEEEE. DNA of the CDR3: TGTGCCAGCAGCTTGGGGGCTCCAGTGCAGTACTTC. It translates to CASSLGAPVQYF.

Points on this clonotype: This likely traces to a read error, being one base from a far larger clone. DNA of the CDR3: TGTGCCAGCAGTTTCAGGGGCACAAATAATTCACCCCTCCACTTT. Its translation is CASSFRGTNNSPLHF. The gene calls are TRBV28 and TRBJ1-4; TRBD1 might be the D (6 bases). The J call may be mistaken, given a closer DNA end match to TRBJ1-6. This CDR3 contains 15 residues. CDR1 is MDHEN and CDR2 is SYDVKM in the germline V gene.

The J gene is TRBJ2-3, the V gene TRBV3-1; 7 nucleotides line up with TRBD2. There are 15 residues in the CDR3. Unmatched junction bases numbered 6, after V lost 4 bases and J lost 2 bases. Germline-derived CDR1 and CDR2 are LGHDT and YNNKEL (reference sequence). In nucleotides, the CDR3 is TGTGCCAGCAGCCCATTGAGCGGGGCCACAGATACGCAGTATTTT. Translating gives CASSPLSGATDTQYF.

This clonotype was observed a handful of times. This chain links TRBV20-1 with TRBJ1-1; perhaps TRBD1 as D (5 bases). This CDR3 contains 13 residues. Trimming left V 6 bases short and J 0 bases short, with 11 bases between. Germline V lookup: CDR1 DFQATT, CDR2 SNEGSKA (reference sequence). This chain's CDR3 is CSALAGLNTEAFF. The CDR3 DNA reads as TGCAGTGCCCTCGCGGGGCTGAACACTGAAGCTTTCTTT.

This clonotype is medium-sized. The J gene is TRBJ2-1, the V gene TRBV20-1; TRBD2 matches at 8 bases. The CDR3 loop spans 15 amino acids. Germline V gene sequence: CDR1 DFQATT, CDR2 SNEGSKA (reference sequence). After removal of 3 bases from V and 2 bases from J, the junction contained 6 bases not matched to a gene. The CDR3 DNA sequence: TGCAGTGCTAGCCCCGGGACTAGAACCTACAATGAGCAGTTCTTC. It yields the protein CSASPGTRTYNEQFF.

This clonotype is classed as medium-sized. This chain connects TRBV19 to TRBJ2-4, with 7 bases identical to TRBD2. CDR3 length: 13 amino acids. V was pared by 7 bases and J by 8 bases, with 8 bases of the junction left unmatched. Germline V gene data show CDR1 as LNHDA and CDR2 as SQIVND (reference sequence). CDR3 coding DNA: TGTGCCAGTACCGGGGGGAAGGGGTACATTCAGTACTTC. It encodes CASTGGKGYIQYF.

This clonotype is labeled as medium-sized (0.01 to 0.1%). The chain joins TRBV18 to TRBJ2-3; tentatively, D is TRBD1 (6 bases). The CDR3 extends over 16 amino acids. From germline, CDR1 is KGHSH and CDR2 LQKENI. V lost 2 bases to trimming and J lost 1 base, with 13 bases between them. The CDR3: CASSPGEGVGTDTQYF. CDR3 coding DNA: TGTGCCAGCTCACCAGGCGAGGGGGTCGGCACAGATACGCAGTATTTT.